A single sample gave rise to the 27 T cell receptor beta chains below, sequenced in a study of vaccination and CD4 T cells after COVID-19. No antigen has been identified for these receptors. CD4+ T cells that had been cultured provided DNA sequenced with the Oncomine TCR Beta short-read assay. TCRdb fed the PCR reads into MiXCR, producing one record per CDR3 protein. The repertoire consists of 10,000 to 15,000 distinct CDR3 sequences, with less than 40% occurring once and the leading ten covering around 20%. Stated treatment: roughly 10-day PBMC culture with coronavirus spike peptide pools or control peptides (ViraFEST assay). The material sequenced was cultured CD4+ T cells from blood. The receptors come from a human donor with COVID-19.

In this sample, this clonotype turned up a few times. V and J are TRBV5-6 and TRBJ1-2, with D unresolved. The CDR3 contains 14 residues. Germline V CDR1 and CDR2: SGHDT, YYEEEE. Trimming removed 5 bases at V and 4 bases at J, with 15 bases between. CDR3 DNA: TGTGCCAGCAGAATCGAGACGGGTACCTATGGCTACACCTTC. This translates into CASRIETGTYGYTF.

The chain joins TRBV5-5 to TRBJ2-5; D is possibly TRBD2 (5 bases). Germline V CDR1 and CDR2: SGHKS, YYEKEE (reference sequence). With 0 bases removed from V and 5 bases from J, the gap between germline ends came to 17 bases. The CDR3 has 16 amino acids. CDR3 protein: CASSLETSGIWETQYF. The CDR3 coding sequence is TGTGCCAGCAGCTTGGAAACATCGGGGATTTGGGAGACCCAGTACTTC.

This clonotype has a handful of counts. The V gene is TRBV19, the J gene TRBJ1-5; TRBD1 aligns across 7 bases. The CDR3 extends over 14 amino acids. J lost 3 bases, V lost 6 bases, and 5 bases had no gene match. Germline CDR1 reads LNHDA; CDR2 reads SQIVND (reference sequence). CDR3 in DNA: TGTGCCAGTAGCCTAACAGGGGACAATCAGCCCCAGCATTTT. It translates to CASSLTGDNQPQHF.

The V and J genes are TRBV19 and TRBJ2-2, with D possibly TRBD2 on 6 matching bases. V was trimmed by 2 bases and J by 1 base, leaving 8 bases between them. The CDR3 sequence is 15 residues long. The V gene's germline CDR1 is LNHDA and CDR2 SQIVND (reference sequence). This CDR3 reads CASSIKAGNTGELFF. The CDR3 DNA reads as TGTGCCAGTAGTATAAAAGCGGGGAACACCGGGGAGCTGTTTTTT.

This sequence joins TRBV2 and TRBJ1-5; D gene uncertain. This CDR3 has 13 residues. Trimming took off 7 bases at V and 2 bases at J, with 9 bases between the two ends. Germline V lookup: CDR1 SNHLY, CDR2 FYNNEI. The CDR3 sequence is CASNIDGNQPQHF. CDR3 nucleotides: TGTGCCAGCAATATTGACGGCAATCAGCCCCAGCATTTT.

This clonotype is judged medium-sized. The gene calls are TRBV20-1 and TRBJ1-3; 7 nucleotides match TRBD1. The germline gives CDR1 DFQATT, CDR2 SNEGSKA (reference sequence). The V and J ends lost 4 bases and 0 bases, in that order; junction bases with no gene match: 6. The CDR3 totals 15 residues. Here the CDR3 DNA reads TGCAGTGCTAAAAAAGGGACAGCCTCTGGAAACACCATATATTTT. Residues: CSAKKGTASGNTIYF.

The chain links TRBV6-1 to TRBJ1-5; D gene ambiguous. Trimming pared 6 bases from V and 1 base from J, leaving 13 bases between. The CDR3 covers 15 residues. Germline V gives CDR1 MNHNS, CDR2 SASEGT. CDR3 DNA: TGTGCCAGCAGCAAATACTCCGGGAGCAATCAGCCCCAGCATTTT. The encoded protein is CASSKYSGSNQPQHF.

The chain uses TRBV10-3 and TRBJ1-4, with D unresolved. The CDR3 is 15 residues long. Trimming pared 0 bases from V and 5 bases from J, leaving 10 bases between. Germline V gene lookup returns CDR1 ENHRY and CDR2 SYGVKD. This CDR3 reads CAISESTSQNEKLFF. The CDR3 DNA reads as TGTGCCATCAGTGAGTCGACTTCCCAGAATGAAAAACTGTTTTTT.

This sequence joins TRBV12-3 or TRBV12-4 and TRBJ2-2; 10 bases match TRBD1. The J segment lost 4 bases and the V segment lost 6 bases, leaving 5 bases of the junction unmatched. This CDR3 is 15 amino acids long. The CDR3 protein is CASSKDRGFTGELFF. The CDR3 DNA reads TGTGCCAGCAGCAAGGACAGGGGGTTCACCGGGGAGCTGTTTTTT.

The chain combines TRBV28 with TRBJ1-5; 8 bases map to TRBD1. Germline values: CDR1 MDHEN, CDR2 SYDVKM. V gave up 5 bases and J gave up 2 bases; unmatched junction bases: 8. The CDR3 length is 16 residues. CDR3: CASSRKTGARNQPQHF. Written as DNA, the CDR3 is TGTGCCAGCAGTCGTAAGACAGGGGCGCGCAATCAGCCCCAGCATTTT.

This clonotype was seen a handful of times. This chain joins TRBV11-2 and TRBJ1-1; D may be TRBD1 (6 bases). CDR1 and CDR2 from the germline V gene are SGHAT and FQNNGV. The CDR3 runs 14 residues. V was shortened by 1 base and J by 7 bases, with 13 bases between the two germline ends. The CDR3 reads CASSLVAGDYEAFF. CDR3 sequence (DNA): TGTGCCAGCAGCTTAGTAGCAGGGGACTATGAAGCTTTCTTT. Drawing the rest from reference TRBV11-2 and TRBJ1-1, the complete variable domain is EAGVAQSPRYKIIEKRQSVAFWCNPISGHATLYWYQQILGQGPKLLIQFQNNGVVDDSQLPKDRFSAERLKGVDSTLKIQPAKLEDSAVYLCASSLVAGDYEAFFGQGTRLTVV.

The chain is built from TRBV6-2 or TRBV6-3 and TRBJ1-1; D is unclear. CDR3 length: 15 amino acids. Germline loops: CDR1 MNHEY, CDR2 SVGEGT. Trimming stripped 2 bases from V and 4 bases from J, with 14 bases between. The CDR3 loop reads CASSYGVRASTEAFF. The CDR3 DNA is TGTGCCAGCAGTTACGGAGTTAGAGCGAGCACTGAAGCTTTCTTT.

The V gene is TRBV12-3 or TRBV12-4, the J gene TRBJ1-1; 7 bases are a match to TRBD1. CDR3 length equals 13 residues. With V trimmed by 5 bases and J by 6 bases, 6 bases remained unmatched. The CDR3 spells CASSPRQGAEAFF. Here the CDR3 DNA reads TGTGCCAGCAGTCCAAGACAGGGTGCTGAAGCTTTCTTT.

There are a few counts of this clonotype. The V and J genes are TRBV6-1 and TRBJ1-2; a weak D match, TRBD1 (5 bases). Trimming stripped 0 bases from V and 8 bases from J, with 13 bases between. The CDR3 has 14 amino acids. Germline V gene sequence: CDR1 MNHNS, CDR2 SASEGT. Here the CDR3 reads CASSEAPRGGGYTF. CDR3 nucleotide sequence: TGTGCCAGCAGTGAAGCGCCTAGGGGTGGCGGCTACACCTTC.

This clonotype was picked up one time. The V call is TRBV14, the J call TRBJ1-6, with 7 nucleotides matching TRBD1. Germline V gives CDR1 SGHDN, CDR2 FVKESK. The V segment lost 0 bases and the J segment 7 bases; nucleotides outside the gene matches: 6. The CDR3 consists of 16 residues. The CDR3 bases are TGTGCCAGCAGCCAAGAAACAGGGGTCTACAATTCACCCCTCCACTTT. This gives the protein CASSQETGVYNSPLHF. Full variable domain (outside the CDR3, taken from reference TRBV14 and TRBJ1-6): EAGVTQFPSHSVIEKGQTVTLRCDPISGHDNLYWYRRVMGKEIKFLLHFVKESKQDESGMPNNRFLAERTGGTYSTLKVQPAELEDSGVYFCASSQETGVYNSPLHFGNGTRLTVT.

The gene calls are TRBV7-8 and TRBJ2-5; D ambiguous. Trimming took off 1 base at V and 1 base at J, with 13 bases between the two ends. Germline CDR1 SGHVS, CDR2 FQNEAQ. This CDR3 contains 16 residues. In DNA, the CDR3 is TGTGCCAGCAGCTTAGTGGGGAAGGGCCGCCAAGAGACCCAGTACTTC. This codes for CASSLVGKGRQETQYF.

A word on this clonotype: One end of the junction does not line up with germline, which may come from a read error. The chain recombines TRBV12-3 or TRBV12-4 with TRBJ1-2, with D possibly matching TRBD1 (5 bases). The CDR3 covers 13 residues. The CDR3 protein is CASSLGGVQVFSF. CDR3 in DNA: TGTGCCAGCAGTTTAGGCGGGGTACAGGTGTTCTCCTTC.

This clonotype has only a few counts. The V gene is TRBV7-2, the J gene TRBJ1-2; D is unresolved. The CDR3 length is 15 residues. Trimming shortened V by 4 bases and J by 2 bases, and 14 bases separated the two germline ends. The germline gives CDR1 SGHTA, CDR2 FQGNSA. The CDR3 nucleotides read TGTGCCAGCAGCTCGAAGCTGGGTTCCAACTATGGCTACACCTTC. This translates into CASSSKLGSNYGYTF.

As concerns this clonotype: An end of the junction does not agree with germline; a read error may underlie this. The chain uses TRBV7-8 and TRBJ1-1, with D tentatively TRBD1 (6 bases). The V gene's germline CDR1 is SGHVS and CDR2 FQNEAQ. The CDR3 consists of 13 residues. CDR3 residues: CASSFDRNTGAFF. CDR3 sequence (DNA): TGTGCCAGCAGCTTCGACAGGAACACTGGAGCTTTCTTT.

The CDR3: CASSYGSASPLHF. The CDR3 nucleotides are TGTGCCAGCAGTTACGGCAGTGCCTCACCCCTCCACTTT. J is TRBJ1-6 and V is TRBV6-5; D is uncertain. The ends were cut back, 2 bases at V and 10 bases at J, with 9 bases in the middle. CDR1 is MNHEY and CDR2 is SVGAGI in the germline V gene. The CDR3 is 13 residues long.

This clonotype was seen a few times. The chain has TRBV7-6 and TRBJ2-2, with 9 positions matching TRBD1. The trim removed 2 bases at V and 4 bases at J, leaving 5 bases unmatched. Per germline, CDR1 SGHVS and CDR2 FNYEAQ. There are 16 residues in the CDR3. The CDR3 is CASSLSGQGATGELFF. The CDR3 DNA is TGTGCCAGCAGCTTATCGGGACAGGGTGCCACCGGGGAGCTGTTTTTT.

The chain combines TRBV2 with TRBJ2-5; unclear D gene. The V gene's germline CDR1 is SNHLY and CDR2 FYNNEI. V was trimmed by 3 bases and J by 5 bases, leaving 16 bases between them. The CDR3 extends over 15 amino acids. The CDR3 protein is CASSENHQYGETQYF. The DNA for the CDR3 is TGTGCCAGCAGTGAGAATCATCAATATGGGGAGACCCAGTACTTC.

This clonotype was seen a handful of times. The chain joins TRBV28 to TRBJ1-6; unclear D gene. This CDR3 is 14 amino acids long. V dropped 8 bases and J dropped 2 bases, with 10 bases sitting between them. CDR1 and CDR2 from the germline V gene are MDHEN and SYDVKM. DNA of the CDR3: TGTGCCAGCTGGTCGAACACCTATAATTCACCCCTCCACTTT. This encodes CASWSNTYNSPLHF. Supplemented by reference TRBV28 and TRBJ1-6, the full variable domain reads DVKVTQSSRYLVKRTGEKVFLECVQDMDHENMFWYRQDPGLGLRLIYFSYDVKMKEKGDIPEGYSVSREKKERFSLILESASTNQTSMYLCASWSNTYNSPLHFGNGTRLTVT.

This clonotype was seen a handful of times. CDR3 region: CASSAMGMNTEAFF. As DNA, the CDR3 is TGTGCCAGCAGCGCCATGGGGATGAACACTGAAGCTTTCTTT. The chain is built from TRBV14 and TRBJ1-1; D is unclear. The CDR3 runs 14 residues. The V gene's germline CDR1 is SGHDN and CDR2 FVKESK. V lost 5 bases, J lost 0 bases, and 10 bases lay in between.

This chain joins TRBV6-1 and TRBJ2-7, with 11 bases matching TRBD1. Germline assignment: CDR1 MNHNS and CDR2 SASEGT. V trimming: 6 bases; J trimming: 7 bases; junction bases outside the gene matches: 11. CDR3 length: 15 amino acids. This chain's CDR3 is CASRHLGQGAGEQYF. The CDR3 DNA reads TGTGCCAGCAGACACCTCGGACAGGGGGCCGGGGAGCAGTACTTC.

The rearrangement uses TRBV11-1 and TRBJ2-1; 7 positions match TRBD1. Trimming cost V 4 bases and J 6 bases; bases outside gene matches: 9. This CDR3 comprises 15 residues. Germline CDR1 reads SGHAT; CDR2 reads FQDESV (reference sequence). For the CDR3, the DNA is TGTGCCAGCAGCTGGGAGTTCGACAGGGTCAATGAGCAGTTCTTC. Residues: CASSWEFDRVNEQFF.

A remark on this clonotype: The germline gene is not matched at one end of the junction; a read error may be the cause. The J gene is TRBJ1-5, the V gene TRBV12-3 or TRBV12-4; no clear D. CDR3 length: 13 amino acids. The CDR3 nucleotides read TGTGCCAGCAGCCCTGTCAGCAGTCAGCCCCAGCATTTT. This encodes CASSPVSSQPQHF.